These T cell receptor beta chains were read from a single sample in a study of T-cell reconstitution after alpha-beta-depleted transplantation in children. In TCRdb, the PCR reads were re-called with MiXCR into one record per CDR3 protein. Of roughly 220,000 distinct CDR3 sequences listed, over 9.5% are singletons. Sequencing used PBMCs from the stem cell graft donor, obtained from the stem cell graft. The receptors come from a human donor who donated a stem cell graft to a child with SCID. Both conserved end residues are part of each CDR3. The D gene is left open where the match is weak. Some rows mark clone size as missing; the rest say once, few, many or name a class of expanded clone.

. | many | TRBJ2-7 | TRBV5-1 | CASSLRQEIYEQYF | TGCGCCAGCAGCCTCCGACAGGAGATCTACGAGCAGTACTTC
. | many | TRBJ2-7 | TRBV7-2 | CASSNDWDSRYF | TGTGCCAGCAGCAACGACTGGGACTCGCGGTACTTC
. | many | TRBJ2-7 | TRBV6-1 | CASSRGGWLGEQYF | TGTGCCAGCAGCCGCGGGGGCTGGTTAGGCGAGCAGTACTTC
TRBD2 | many | TRBJ2-2 | TRBV6-4 | CASIQLAGGQTANTGELFF | TGTGCCAGCATCCAACTAGCGGGGGGACAGACTGCGAACACCGGGGAGCTGTTTTTT
TRBD1 | many | TRBJ2-3 | TRBV7-8 | CASSPKFGTGEGTDTQYF | TGTGCCAGCAGCCCAAAGTTCGGGACAGGGGAAGGCACAGATACGCAGTATTTT
. | . | TRBJ2-5 | TRBV19 | CASSIDRLRETQYF | TGTGCCAGTAGTATAGATCGGCTCAGAGAGACCCAGTACTTC
TRBD1 | many | TRBJ2-7 | TRBV12-3/TRBV12-4 | CASTLRTGGSYEQYF | TGTGCCAGCACTCTCAGGACAGGGGGCTCCTACGAGCAGTACTTC
. | many | TRBJ1-6 | TRBV19 | CASRGAAWDNSPLHF | TGTGCCAGTAGGGGGGCAGCATGGGATAATTCACCCCTCCACTTT
. | . | TRBJ2-3 | TRBV29-1 | CSVDGGTDTQYF | TGCAGCGTGGACGGAGGCACAGATACGCAGTATTTT
. | many | TRBJ1-1 | TRBV29-1 | CSVEGGRNTEAFF | TGCAGCGTTGAAGGGGGGAGGAACACTGAAGCTTTCTTT
. | few | TRBJ2-4 | TRBV5-1 | CASSPSTGLAIQYF | TGCGCCAGCAGCCCATCCACGGGACTTGCCATTCAGTACTTC
. | many | TRBJ1-2 | TRBV20-1 | CSARLGPIYGYTF | TGCAGTGCTAGACTGGGACCGATATATGGCTACACCTTC
. | many | TRBJ2-2 | TRBV4-3 | CASSQIGAQLENTGELFF | TGCGCCAGCAGCCAAATCGGGGCCCAACTAGAGAACACCGGGGAGCTGTTTTTT
. | many | TRBJ2-3 | TRBV5-1 | CASSLLPPVSDTQYF | TGCGCCAGCAGCTTGCTCCCCCCGGTTTCAGATACGCAGTATTTT
. | many | TRBJ2-2 | TRBV20-1 | CSARDHRGGDTGELFF | TGCAGTGCTAGAGATCATAGGGGGGGCGACACCGGGGAGCTGTTTTTT
. | many | TRBJ2-3 | TRBV7-8 | CASSLLRVFSPSTDTQYF | TGTGCCAGCAGCTTGCTCCGGGTCTTCTCTCCTAGCACAGATACGCAGTATTTT
. | . | TRBJ1-5 | TRBV12-3/TRBV12-4 | CASTLGGRGQPQHF | TGTGCCAGCACCCTGGGGGGAAGAGGTCAGCCCCAGCATTTT
TRBD2 | many | TRBJ2-3 | TRBV5-6 | CASSLLTSGRNTDTQYF | TGTGCCAGCAGCCTATTGACTAGCGGGAGAAACACAGATACGCAGTATTTT
. | many | TRBJ2-5 | TRBV12-3/TRBV12-4 | CATSLTGLWETQYF | TGTGCCACCTCCCTAACTGGGTTGTGGGAGACCCAGTACTTC
. | many | TRBJ1-5 | TRBV10-3 | CAISEGPQKQPQHF | TGTGCCATCAGCGAGGGACCTCAAAAACAGCCCCAGCATTTT